This TCR beta chain is from a study of T-cell reconstitution after alpha-beta-depleted transplantation in children. Regarding the study as a whole: Reports say that about two months after transplant, the alpha-beta T cells came out of several hundred graft clones that had expanded.

Germline V gene sequence: CDR1 MNHEY, CDR2 SMNVEV (reference sequence). The V gene end was trimmed by 6 bases and the J gene end by 9 bases; junction bases not matched to a gene: 13. CDR3 size: 15 residues. Preparation of the TCRbeta library involved a method that used unique molecular identifiers. A single record per CDR3 protein comes from TCRdb applying MiXCR to the PCR reads. Of around 450,000 distinct CDR3 sequences listed, 16% are singletons. Remarks on this clonotype: Its target is unknown.

V gene TRBV27 combines with J gene TRBJ1-4, with 7 nucleotides matching TRBD1. This specimen was PBMCs, mostly from graft donor cells, taken 360 days after TCRalphabeta/CD19-depleted stem cell transplant. The receptor was isolated from a boy under two years old who had a stem cell transplant for Wiskott-Aldrich syndrome, so the T cells may come from the graft donor. The CDR3 reads CASSLGGTVMKKLFF. The CDR3 DNA reads as TGTGCCAGCAGCTTAGGAGGGACAGTAATGAAAAAACTGTTTTTT.